The 25 T cell receptor beta chains below come from one sample, sequenced in a study of shared clonotypes between healthy human individuals (dated by TCRdb to about 2020). Library generation was performed with the immunoSEQ multiplex PCR assay. As stored in TCRdb, this immuneACCESS dataset retains in-frame rearrangements with V and J assigned. A fraction of the clones does not appear; measured against another copy, unresolved V genes explain less than half of the discrepancy, and the remainder lacks a known reason. This sample lists 980,000 or so clones; over 75% were detected once. The top ten hold about 1.5% of the sample. The sample was memory CD4+ T cells sorted from blood. Sample cell subset or site, as interpreted from the label and publication: CD45RA-negative fraction. These receptors were taken from a man between 18 and 29 years old in good health.

This clone was observed at least ten times. The chain uses TRBV5-1 and TRBJ2-2; TRBD2 matches 11 bases. The germline V gene encodes CDR1 SGHRS and CDR2 YFSETQ. Trimming cost V 1 base and J 11 bases; bases outside gene matches: 13. The CDR3 runs 17 residues. The CDR3 DNA reads as TGCGCCAGCAGCTTGTCGAAACTAGCGGGGGTGTCCAAAGAGCTGTTTTTT. This sequence encodes CASSLSKLAGVSKELFF.

V gene TRBV14 combines with J gene TRBJ2-2; 11 bases are shared with TRBD1. The CDR3 runs 16 residues. Trimming removed 5 bases from V and 5 bases from J; junction bases left unmatched: 7. Germline-derived CDR1 and CDR2 are SGHDN and FVKESK. The CDR3 region has the DNA TGTGCCAGCAGCTTAGGACAGGGGGCTTGGACCGGGGAGCTGTTTTTT. Residues: CASSLGQGAWTGELFF.

This clone was seen just once. The genes are TRBV25-1 and TRBJ2-1, with 7 nucleotides matching TRBD2. Per germline, CDR1 MGHDK and CDR2 SYGVNS. Trimming at V came to 3 bases and at J to 7 bases, leaving 12 bases not matched to a gene. The CDR3 is 16 amino acids. The CDR3 sequence is CASSDPSGGPPNEQFF. CDR3 DNA: TGTGCCAGCAGTGACCCGTCGGGAGGACCACCAAATGAGCAGTTCTTC.

This clone was counted a few times. In nucleotides, the CDR3 is TGTGCCAGCAGTGAATCGGTTCGGGTGGAGATCTATGGCTACACCTTC. Translation: CASSESVRVEIYGYTF. This chain links TRBV2 with TRBJ1-2; D is unresolved. This CDR3 is 16 amino acids long. The germline V gene encodes CDR1 SNHLY and CDR2 FYNNEI. Trimming stripped 2 bases from V and 4 bases from J, with 17 bases between.

V usage is TRBV20-1 and J usage is TRBJ2-1; D gene unclear. Per the germline V gene, CDR1 is DFQATT and CDR2 is SNEGSKA (reference sequence). The CDR3 extends over 10 amino acids. Trimming cost V 7 bases and J 8 bases, with 9 bases left between them. CDR3 loop: CSVNSHEQFF. Written as DNA, the CDR3 is TGCAGTGTTAATTCCCATGAGCAGTTCTTC.

This clone has at least ten counts. This sequence joins TRBV27 and TRBJ2-7; D may match TRBD1 or TRBD2 (5 bases each). The length of the CDR3 is 18 residues. The germline CDR1 and CDR2 sequences are MNHEY and SMNVEV (reference sequence). Trimming removed 2 bases from V and 3 bases from J, with 23 bases in between. The CDR3 spells CASSLRGGGRAIHYEQYF. CDR3 nucleotides: TGTGCCAGCAGTTTACGCGGTGGAGGCAGGGCGATACACTACGAGCAGTACTTC.

The chain links TRBV6-1 to TRBJ1-6; D gene uncertain. Germline CDR1 is MNHNS and CDR2 is SASEGT. V lost 2 bases, J lost 0 bases, and 8 bases lay in between. The CDR3 is 16 residues long. CDR3 coding DNA: TGTGCCAGCAGTGAAAAGAAGTACTCCTATAATTCACCCCTCCACTTT. Encoded protein: CASSEKKYSYNSPLHF.

On this clone: The sample has other DNA sequences that encode this CDR3 too. The rearrangement joins TRBV5-1 to TRBJ2-5; the D is unclear. V dropped 1 base and J dropped 4 bases, with 5 bases sitting between them. Germline V CDR1 and CDR2: SGHRS, YFSETQ. The CDR3 is 12 amino acids. CDR3 DNA: TGCGCCAGCAGCTTGCCGGGAGAGACCCAGTACTTC. It is translated as CASSLPGETQYF.

The chain recombines TRBV10-3 with TRBJ2-6; tentatively, D is TRBD1 (6 bases). V was cut by 6 bases and J by 0 bases, with 6 bases left in between. Germline CDR1 is ENHRY and CDR2 is SYGVKD. The CDR3 totals 14 residues. The CDR3, as DNA: TGTGCCATCAGGGACAGCTCTGGGGCCAACGTCCTGACTTTC. This sequence encodes CAIRDSSGANVLTF.

This rearrangement joins TRBV11-2 to TRBJ1-1; D is undetermined. The CDR3 consists of 11 residues. From germline, CDR1 is SGHAT and CDR2 FQNNGV. Trimming removed 6 bases from V and 7 bases from J, with 9 bases in between. CDR3 sequence reads: CASSSALEAFF. Here the CDR3 DNA reads TGTGCCAGCAGTTCTGCCCTTGAAGCTTTCTTT.

The V call is TRBV27, the J call TRBJ1-5; D is possibly TRBD1 (6 bases). V was clipped by 5 bases and J by 1 base, with 15 bases between them. This CDR3 is 16 amino acids long. From germline, CDR1 is MNHEY and CDR2 SMNVEV (reference sequence). CDR3 DNA sequence: TGTGCCAGCAGTCCTACAGGGAGGGGGAGCAATCAGCCCCAGCATTTT. Translating it yields CASSPTGRGSNQPQHF.

The chain employs TRBV7-2 and TRBJ2-1; 12 nucleotides line up with TRBD1. Unmatched junction bases numbered 14, after V lost 2 bases and J lost 6 bases. This CDR3 has 19 residues. From germline, CDR1 is SGHTA and CDR2 FQGNSA. CDR3 amino acids: CASSLRIGTGGLHGNEQFF. The CDR3 DNA reads TGTGCCAGCAGCTTAAGGATCGGGACAGGGGGCCTCCATGGCAATGAGCAGTTCTTC.

This clone was counted many times. This chain joins TRBV5-1 and TRBJ1-6; the D gene is possibly TRBD1 (6 bases). The CDR3 spans 15 residues. Trimming removed 4 bases at V and 7 bases at J, with 15 bases between. The germline CDR1 and CDR2 sequences are SGHRS and YFSETQ. CDR3 in DNA: TGCGCCAGCAGCCTGGACAGCGGGGGGAATTCACCCCTCCACTTT. It yields the protein CASSLDSGGNSPLHF.

This clone has more than one count but fewer than ten. The rearrangement links TRBV7-9 to TRBJ2-3, with 9 nucleotides matching TRBD1. The V and J ends lost 4 bases and 5 bases, in that order; junction bases with no gene match: 10. The CDR3 is 16 amino acids. Germline CDR1 reads SEHNR; CDR2 reads FQNEAQ (reference sequence). DNA of the CDR3: TGTGCCAGCAGCTCAACCGGGACAGGGAAAATAGATACGCAGTATTTT. Its protein product is CASSSTGTGKIDTQYF.

Of note for this clone: Other DNA sequences in this specimen translate into the identical CDR3. This chain joins TRBV30 and TRBJ1-3; D unclear. The CDR3 is 12 amino acids. Per germline, CDR1 GTSNPN and CDR2 SVGIG (reference sequence). Between the trimmed V and J ends, which lost 1 base and 7 bases, there was a span of 8 bases. CDR3 nucleotide sequence: TGTGCCTGGAGTGAGCCGGGGAACACCATATATTTT. Translation: CAWSEPGNTIYF.

V gene TRBV4-3 combines with J gene TRBJ1-2; no definite D call. Germline values: CDR1 LGHNA, CDR2 YSLEER. Trimming took 0 bases from V and 4 from J, leaving 6 bases between them. CDR3 length equals 13 residues. The CDR3 reads CASSQEVSYGYTF. In DNA, the CDR3 is TGCGCCAGCAGCCAAGAGGTATCCTATGGCTACACCTTC.

In its sample, this clone was seen once. Other DNA sequences of this sample code for an identical CDR3. V is TRBV19 and J is TRBJ2-5; D is ambiguous. V was clipped by 9 bases and J by 2 bases, with 13 bases between them. The CDR3 is 13 residues long. Looked up from germline, CDR1 is LNHDA and CDR2 is SQIVND (reference sequence). The CDR3 protein is CASSQLHQETQYF. In nucleotides, the CDR3 is TGTGCCAGCTCCCAGCTCCATCAAGAGACCCAGTACTTC.

The chain recombines TRBV10-3 with TRBJ2-2; 9 nucleotides agree with TRBD1. The V gene's germline CDR1 is ENHRY and CDR2 SYGVKD. The V gene end was trimmed by 2 bases and the J gene end by 16 bases; junction bases not matched to a gene: 2. This CDR3 spans 11 amino acids. The CDR3 here is CAISEDRGRFF. DNA for the CDR3: TGTGCCATCAGTGAGGACAGGGGGAGGTTTTTT.

The rearrangement joins TRBV5-5 to TRBJ2-7; D may correspond to TRBD1 or TRBD2 (5 bases each). CDR1 is SGHKS, CDR2 YYEKEE, per germline (reference sequence). The CDR3 sequence is 16 residues long. The germline V and J ends were trimmed by 3 bases and 2 bases, with 18 bases remaining between them. As DNA, the CDR3 is TGTGCCAGCAGCTGGGACGTCGGGACGGAAACCTACGAGCAGTACTTC. Protein: CASSWDVGTETYEQYF.

The chain is built from TRBV7-9 and TRBJ1-2; 7 bases map to TRBD1. The CDR3 totals 13 residues. Trimming cost V 1 base and J 8 bases; bases outside gene matches: 4. The germline gives CDR1 SEHNR, CDR2 FQNEAQ (reference sequence). This chain's CDR3 is CASSLVQGEGYTF. For the CDR3, the DNA is TGTGCCAGCAGCTTAGTTCAGGGGGAAGGCTACACCTTC.

The chain has TRBV6-1 and TRBJ2-3; TRBD2 matches at 7 bases. The CDR3 totals 14 residues. The germline V gene has CDR1 MNHNS and CDR2 SASEGT. V lost 7 bases and J lost 4; bases outside the gene matches: 8. CDR3 bases: TGTGCCAGCACCCCCGCGGGAGTGGCAGATACGCAGTATTTT. As protein: CASTPAGVADTQYF.

The rearrangement links TRBV19 to TRBJ2-7; no firm D call. V was trimmed by 5 bases and J by 1 base, leaving 12 bases between them. This CDR3 region has 14 residues. Germline V CDR1 and CDR2: LNHDA, SQIVND (reference sequence). The CDR3 DNA sequence: TGTGCCAGTAGTCTCCGGACCGAGTCCTACGAGCAGTACTTC. This encodes CASSLRTESYEQYF.

Ten or more counts support this clone. CDR3 DNA: TGTGCCAGCAGTCCCTCAGGGGGAACCGATGGCTACACCTTC. Its translation is CASSPSGGTDGYTF. The chain uses TRBV6-1 and TRBJ1-2; 7 bases fit TRBD1. V gave up 5 bases and J gave up 6 bases; unmatched junction bases: 9. This CDR3 comprises 14 residues. Germline lookup yields CDR1 MNHNS and CDR2 SASEGT.

The chain combines TRBV28 with TRBJ1-1, with D perhaps matching TRBD1 (6 bases). The CDR3 consists of 14 residues. Trimming removed 3 bases from V and 4 bases from J, with 12 bases in between. Germline loops: CDR1 MDHEN, CDR2 SYDVKM. CDR3 in DNA: TGTGCCAGCAGTTTGTTTAAAGGGGGCACTGAAGCTTTCTTT. It encodes CASSLFKGGTEAFF.

The chain carries TRBV27 and TRBJ2-7, with D tentatively TRBD2 (6 bases). The germline V gene encodes CDR1 MNHEY and CDR2 SMNVEV (reference sequence). V lost 3 bases, J lost 0 bases, and 12 bases lay in between. The CDR3 has 15 residues. The CDR3 nucleotides read TGTGCCAGCAGTTTGCTCGGGAGAAACTCCTACGAGCAGTACTTC. Its protein is CASSLLGRNSYEQYF.